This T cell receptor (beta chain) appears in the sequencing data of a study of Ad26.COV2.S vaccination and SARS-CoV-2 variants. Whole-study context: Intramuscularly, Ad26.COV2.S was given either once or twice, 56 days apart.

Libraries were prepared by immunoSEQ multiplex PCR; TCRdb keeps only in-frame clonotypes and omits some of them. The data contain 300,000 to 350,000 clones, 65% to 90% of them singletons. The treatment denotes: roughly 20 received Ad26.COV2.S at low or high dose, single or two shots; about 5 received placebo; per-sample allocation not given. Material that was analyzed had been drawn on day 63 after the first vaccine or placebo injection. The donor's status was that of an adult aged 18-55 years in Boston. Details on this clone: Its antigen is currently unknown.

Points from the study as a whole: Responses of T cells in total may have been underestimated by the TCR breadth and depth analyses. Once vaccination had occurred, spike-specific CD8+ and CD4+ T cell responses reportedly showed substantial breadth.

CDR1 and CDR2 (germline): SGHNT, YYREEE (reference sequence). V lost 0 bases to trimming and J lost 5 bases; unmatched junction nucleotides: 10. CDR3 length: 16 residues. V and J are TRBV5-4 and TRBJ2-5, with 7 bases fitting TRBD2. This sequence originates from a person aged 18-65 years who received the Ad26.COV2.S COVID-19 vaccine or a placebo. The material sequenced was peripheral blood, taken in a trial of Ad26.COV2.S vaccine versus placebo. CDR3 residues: CASSLEERGLIETQYF. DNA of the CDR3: TGTGCCAGCAGCTTGGAAGAGCGGGGTTTGATCGAGACCCAGTACTTC. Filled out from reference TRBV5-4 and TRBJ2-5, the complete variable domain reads ETGVTQSPTHLIKTRGQQVTLRCSSQSGHNTVSWYQQALGQGPQFIFQYYREEENGRGNFPPRFSGLQFPNYSSELNVNALELDDSALYLCASSLEERGLIETQYFGPGTRLLVL.